Shown below are 6 T cell receptor beta chains from a single sample sequenced in a study of T cell repertoires in cytomegalovirus infection. TCRdb reanalysed the reads using MiXCR and keeps one entry per CDR3 protein. In the table there are fewer than 300,000 distinct CDR3 sequences, over 20% of which are singletons. Sequenced sample: PBMCs. These receptors came from a human donor in good health (CMV status not recorded). Some clones in this sample may be carry-over from other donors' samples.

V and J are TRBV27 and TRBJ1-1; a weak D match, TRBD1 (5 bases). V lost 2 bases and J lost 1, with 14 bases in between. Germline V gene sequence: CDR1 MNHEY, CDR2 SMNVEV (reference sequence). This CDR3 comprises 16 residues. The CDR3 DNA sequence: TGTGCCAGCAGTTTACTCCCGTGGGGGTCGAACACTGAAGCTTTCTTT. This translates into CASSLLPWGSNTEAFF.

The chain uses TRBV7-3 and TRBJ2-2, with 9 bases matching TRBD1. The CDR3 loop spans 17 amino acids. The J segment lost 1 base and the V segment lost 0 bases, leaving 3 bases of the junction unmatched. CDR1 is SGHTA, CDR2 FQGTGA, per germline. The CDR3 DNA reads as TGTGCCAGCAGCTTAACCACAGGGGGCTGGAACACCGGGGAGCTGTTTTTT. Residues: CASSLTTGGWNTGELFF.

The gene calls are TRBV28 and TRBJ2-7, with 11 nucleotides matching TRBD1. This CDR3 contains 14 residues. The germline V gene encodes CDR1 MDHEN and CDR2 SYDVKM. Trimming removed 3 bases from V and 6 bases from J; junction bases left unmatched: 4. The chain's CDR3 is CASSFGQGAREQYF. As DNA, the CDR3 is TGTGCCAGCAGTTTTGGACAGGGGGCGCGCGAGCAGTACTTC.

This clonotype showed up just a few times. The chain is built from TRBV7-8 and TRBJ1-5; D is possibly TRBD1 (5 bases). Germline V gives CDR1 SGHVS, CDR2 FQNEAQ. The V end lost 0 bases, the J end lost 2 bases, and 14 bases lay between the germline ends. There are 17 residues in the CDR3. The CDR3, as DNA: TGTGCCAGCAGCTTAGCGATATGGGGGGTTGGCAATCAGCCCCAGCATTTT. Its translation: CASSLAIWGVGNQPQHF.

This clonotype was counted at least ten times. This chain connects TRBV6-6 to TRBJ2-3; maybe TRBD2 (6 bases). The CDR3 is 13 residues long. V lost 5 bases, J lost 7 bases, and 13 bases lay in between. Germline CDR1 is MNHNY and CDR2 is SVGAGI (reference sequence). The DNA for the CDR3 is TGTGCCAGCAGTCAGGGACTGGAAAATACGCAGTATTTT. This encodes CASSQGLENTQYF.

There are a few counts of this clonotype. The chain employs TRBV28 and TRBJ2-3, with D tentatively TRBD2 (6 bases). The germline V gene has CDR1 MDHEN and CDR2 SYDVKM. The CDR3 extends over 15 amino acids. The V end lost 6 bases, the J end lost 2 bases, and 15 bases lay between the germline ends. CDR3 in DNA: TGTGCCAGCAGCGGGCACGGGGGTGCCACAGATACGCAGTATTTT. Its translation is CASSGHGGATDTQYF.